The clone carrying this T cell receptor (beta chain) was counted between two and nine times. PCR was performed using 60 Vbeta and 13 Jbeta primers. Profiled with immunoSEQ multiplex PCR; TCRdb holds only in-frame clones, not every one. The sample lists more than 95,000 clones, 76% occurring once. The trim removed 7 bases at V and 7 bases at J, leaving 3 bases unmatched. The CDR3 is 12 amino acids. The germline gives CDR1 MNHNS, CDR2 SASEGT. This specimen belongs to a study of cytomegalovirus exposure and HLA in healthy donors. J is TRBJ1-5 and V is TRBV6-1, with 8 bases fitting TRBD1. The clonotype originates from a woman in her late teens or twenties in good health and CMV-seropositive. Sequenced sample: PBMCs. The CDR3 loop is CASKTGVQPQHF. CDR3 nucleotide sequence: TGTGCCAGCAAGACAGGGGTACAGCCCCAGCATTTT.